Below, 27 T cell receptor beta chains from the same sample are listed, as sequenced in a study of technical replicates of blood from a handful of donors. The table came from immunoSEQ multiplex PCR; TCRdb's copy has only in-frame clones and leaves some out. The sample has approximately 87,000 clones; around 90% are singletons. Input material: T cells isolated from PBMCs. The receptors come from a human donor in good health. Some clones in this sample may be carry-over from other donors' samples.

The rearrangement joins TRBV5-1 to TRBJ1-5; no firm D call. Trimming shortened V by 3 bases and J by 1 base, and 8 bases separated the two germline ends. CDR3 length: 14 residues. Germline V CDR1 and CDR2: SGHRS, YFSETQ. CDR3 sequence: CASSYRDSNQPQHF. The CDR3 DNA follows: TGCGCCAGCAGCTACAGAGACAGCAATCAGCCCCAGCATTTT.

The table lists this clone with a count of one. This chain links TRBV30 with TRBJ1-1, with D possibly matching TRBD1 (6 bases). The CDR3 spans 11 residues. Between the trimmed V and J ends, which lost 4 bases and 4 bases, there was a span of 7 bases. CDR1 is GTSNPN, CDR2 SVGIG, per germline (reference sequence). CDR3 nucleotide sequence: TGTGCCTGGAACAGGGCCACTGAAGCTTTCTTT. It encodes CAWNRATEAFF.

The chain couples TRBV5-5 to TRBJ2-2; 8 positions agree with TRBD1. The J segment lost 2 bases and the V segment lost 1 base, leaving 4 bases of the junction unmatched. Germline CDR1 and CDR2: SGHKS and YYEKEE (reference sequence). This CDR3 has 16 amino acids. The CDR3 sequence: CASSLLGQENTGELFF. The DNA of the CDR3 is TGTGCCAGCAGCTTGCTGGGACAGGAAAACACCGGGGAGCTGTTTTTT.

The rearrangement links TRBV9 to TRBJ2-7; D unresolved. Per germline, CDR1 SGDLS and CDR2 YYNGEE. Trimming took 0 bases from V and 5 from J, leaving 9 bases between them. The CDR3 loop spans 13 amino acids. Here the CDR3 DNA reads TGTGCCAGCAGCGTAGGGGCCGCTAACGAGCAGTACTTC. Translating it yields CASSVGAANEQYF.

The CDR3 protein is CASRAGTNYNEQFF. The CDR3 nucleotides read TGTGCCAGTAGGGCAGGGACAAACTACAATGAGCAGTTCTTC. V gene TRBV19 combines with J gene TRBJ2-1, with a weak D call TRBD1 (6 bases). The length of the CDR3 is 14 residues. Per the germline V gene, CDR1 is LNHDA and CDR2 is SQIVND (reference sequence). The germline V and J ends were trimmed by 6 bases and 3 bases, with 12 bases remaining between them.

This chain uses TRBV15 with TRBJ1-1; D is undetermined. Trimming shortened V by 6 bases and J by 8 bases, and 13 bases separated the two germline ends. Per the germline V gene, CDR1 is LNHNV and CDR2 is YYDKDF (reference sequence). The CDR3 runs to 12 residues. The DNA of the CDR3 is TGTGCCACCAGTAAAAATCGTCCGGAAGCTTTCTTT. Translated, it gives CATSKNRPEAFF.

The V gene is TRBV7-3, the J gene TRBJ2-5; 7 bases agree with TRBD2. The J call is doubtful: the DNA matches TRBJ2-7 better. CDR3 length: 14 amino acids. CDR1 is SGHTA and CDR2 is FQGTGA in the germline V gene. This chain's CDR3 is CASSLQRGSYEQYF. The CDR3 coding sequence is TGTGCCAGCAGCTTGCAGCGGGGCAGCTACGAGCAGTACTTC.

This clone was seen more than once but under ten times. CDR3 bases: TGTGCCAGCAGCTTAGTAATGGGACAGAACACCGGGGAGCTGTTTTTT. This codes for CASSLVMGQNTGELFF. The V call is TRBV11-1, the J call TRBJ2-2, with D possibly being TRBD1 (6 bases). V lost 1 base, J lost 1 base, and 10 bases lay in between. Germline values: CDR1 SGHAT, CDR2 FQDESV (reference sequence). This CDR3 region has 16 residues.

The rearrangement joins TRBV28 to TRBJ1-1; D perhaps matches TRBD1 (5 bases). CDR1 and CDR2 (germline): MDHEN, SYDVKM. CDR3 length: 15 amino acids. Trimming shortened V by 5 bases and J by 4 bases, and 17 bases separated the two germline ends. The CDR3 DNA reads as TGTGCCAGCAGTCTTCGGGGGGGACGTAGCACTGAAGCTTTCTTT. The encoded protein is CASSLRGGRSTEAFF.

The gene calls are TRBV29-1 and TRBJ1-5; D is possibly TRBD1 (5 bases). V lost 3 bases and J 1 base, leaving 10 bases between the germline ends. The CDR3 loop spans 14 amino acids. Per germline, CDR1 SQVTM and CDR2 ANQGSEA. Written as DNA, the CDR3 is TGCAGCGTTGATTCTGGGGGGAGCAATCAGCCCCAGCATTTT. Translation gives CSVDSGGSNQPQHF. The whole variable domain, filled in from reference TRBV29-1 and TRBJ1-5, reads SAVISQKPSRDICQRGTSLTIQCQVDSQVTMMFWYRQQPGQSLTLIATANQGSEATYESGFVIDKFPISRPNLTFSTLTVSNMSPEDSSIYLCSVDSGGSNQPQHFGDGTRLSIL.

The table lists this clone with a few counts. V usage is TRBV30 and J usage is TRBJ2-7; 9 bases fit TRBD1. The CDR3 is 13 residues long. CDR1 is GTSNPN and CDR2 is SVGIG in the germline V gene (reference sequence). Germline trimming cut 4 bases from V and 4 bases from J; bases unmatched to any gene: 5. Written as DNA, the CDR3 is TGTGCCTGGAACCGGGACAGGGCGTACGAGCAGTACTTC. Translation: CAWNRDRAYEQYF.

The CDR3 DNA follows: TGTGCCGGAAGACAGAACTCCTACGAGCAGTACTTC. Protein sequence: CAGRQNSYEQYF. The V and J genes are TRBV30 and TRBJ2-7; D may be TRBD1 (5 bases). The germline V gene encodes CDR1 GTSNPN and CDR2 SVGIG (reference sequence). CDR3 length: 12 amino acids. Trimming left V 8 bases short and J 0 bases short, with 11 bases between.

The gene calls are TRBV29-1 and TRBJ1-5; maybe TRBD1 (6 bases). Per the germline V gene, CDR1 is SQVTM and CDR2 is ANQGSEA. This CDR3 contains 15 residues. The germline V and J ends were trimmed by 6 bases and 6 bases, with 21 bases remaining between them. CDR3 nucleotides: TGCAGCGTCGCAAGACAGGTCCGGAGGTCTCAGCCCCAGCATTTT. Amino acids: CSVARQVRRSQPQHF.

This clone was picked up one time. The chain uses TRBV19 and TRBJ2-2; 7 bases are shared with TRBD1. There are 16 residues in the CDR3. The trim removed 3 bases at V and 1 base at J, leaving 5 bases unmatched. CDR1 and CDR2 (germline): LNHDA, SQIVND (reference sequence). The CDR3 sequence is CASSIKGTVNTGELFF. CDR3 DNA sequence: TGTGCCAGTAGTATTAAGGGGACAGTGAACACCGGGGAGCTGTTTTTT.

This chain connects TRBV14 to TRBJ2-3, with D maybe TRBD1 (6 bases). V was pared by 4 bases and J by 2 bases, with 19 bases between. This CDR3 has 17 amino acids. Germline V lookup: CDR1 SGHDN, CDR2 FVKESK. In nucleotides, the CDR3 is TGTGCCAGCAGCCGACTACCGCCGGGACACTACACAGATACGCAGTATTTT. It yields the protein CASSRLPPGHYTDTQYF.

The CDR3 DNA follows: TGCGCCAGCAGCCGAAGTGTTACTAGCGGATACAATGAGCAGTTCTTC. As protein: CASSRSVTSGYNEQFF. The chain has TRBV4-1 and TRBJ2-1, with 8 bases aligning to TRBD2. Per the germline V gene, CDR1 is MGHRA and CDR2 is YSYEKL. Trimming at V came to 4 bases and at J to 4 bases, leaving 9 bases not matched to a gene. The CDR3 spans 16 residues.

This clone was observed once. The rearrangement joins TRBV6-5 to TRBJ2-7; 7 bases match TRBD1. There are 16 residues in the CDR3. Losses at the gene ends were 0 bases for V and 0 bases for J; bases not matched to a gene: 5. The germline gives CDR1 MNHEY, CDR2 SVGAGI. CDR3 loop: CASSYSQTGRSYEQYF. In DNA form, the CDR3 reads TGTGCCAGCAGTTACTCACAGACAGGGCGCTCCTACGAGCAGTACTTC.

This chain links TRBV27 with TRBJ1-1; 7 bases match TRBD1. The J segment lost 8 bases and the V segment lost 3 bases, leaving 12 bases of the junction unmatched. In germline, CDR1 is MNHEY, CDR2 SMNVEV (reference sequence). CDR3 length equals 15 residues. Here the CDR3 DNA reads TGTGCCAGCAGTTTCCGGAGCGACAGGGTTCGGGAAGCTTTCTTT. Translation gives CASSFRSDRVREAFF.

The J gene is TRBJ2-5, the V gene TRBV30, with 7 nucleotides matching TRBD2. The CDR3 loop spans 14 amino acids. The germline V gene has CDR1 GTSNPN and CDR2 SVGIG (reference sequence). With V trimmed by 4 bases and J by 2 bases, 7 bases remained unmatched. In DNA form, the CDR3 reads TGTGCCTGGACCCTAGGACTAGTTCAAGAGACCCAGTACTTC. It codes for CAWTLGLVQETQYF. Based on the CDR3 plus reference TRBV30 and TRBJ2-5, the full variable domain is SQTIHQWPATLVQPVGSPLSLECTVEGTSNPNLYWYRQAAGRGLQLLFYSVGIGQISSEVPQNLSASRPQDRQFILSSKKLLLSDSGFYLCAWTLGLVQETQYFGPGTRLLVL.

The CDR3 bases are TGTGCCAGCAGCCAAGATGGGGGGGCGCTGTCAGAGACCCAGTACTTC. It specifies CASSQDGGALSETQYF. The chain employs TRBV4-2 and TRBJ2-5; D may be TRBD2 (7 bases). CDR1 LGHNA and CDR2 YNFKEQ come from the germline V gene. CDR3 length equals 16 residues. The V end was cut by 0 bases, the J end by 4 bases, with 15 bases between.

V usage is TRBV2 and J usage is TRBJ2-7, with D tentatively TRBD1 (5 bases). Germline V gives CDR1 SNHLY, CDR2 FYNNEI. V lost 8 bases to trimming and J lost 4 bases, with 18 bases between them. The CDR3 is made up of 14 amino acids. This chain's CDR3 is CASSWGTSIYEQYF. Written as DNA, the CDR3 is TGTGCCAGCTCTTGGGGCACCTCCATTTACGAGCAGTACTTC.

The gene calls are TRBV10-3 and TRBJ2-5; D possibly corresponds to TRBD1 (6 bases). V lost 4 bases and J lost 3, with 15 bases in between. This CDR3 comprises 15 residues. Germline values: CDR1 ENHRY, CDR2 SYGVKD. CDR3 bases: TGTGCCATCAGTGCTTCAAGTGCAGGGGAAGAGACCCAGTACTTC. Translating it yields CAISASSAGEETQYF.

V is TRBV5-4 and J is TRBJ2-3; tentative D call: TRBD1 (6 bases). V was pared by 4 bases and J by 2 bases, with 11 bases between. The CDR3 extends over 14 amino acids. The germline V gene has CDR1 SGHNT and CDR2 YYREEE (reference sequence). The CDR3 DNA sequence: TGTGCCAGCAGCCCGGACAGAAACACAGATACGCAGTATTTT. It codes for CASSPDRNTDTQYF. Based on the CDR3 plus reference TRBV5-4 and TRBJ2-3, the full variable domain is ETGVTQSPTHLIKTRGQQVTLRCSSQSGHNTVSWYQQALGQGPQFIFQYYREEENGRGNFPPRFSGLQFPNYSSELNVNALELDDSALYLCASSPDRNTDTQYFGPGTRLTVL.

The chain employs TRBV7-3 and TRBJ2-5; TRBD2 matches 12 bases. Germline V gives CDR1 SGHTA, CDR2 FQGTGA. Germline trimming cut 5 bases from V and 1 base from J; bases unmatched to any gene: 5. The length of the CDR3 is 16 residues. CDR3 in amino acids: CASSPLTSGSQETQYF. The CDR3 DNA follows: TGTGCCAGCAGCCCACTGACTAGCGGGAGCCAAGAGACCCAGTACTTC.

The CDR3 sequence: CASSPGGTEAFF. CDR3 nucleotide sequence: TGTGCCAGCAGCCCAGGGGGCACTGAAGCTTTCTTT. This chain links TRBV4-2 with TRBJ1-1; the match to TRBD1 covers 7 bases. V lost 4 bases to trimming and J lost 4 bases; unmatched junction nucleotides: 0. Germline V gene sequence: CDR1 LGHNA, CDR2 YNFKEQ. This CDR3 spans 12 amino acids.

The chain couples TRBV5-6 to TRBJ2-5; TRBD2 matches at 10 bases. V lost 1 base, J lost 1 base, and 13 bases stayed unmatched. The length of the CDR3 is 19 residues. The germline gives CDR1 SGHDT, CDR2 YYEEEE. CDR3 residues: CASSLSLPSGSPGQETQYF. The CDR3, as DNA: TGTGCCAGCAGCTTGAGTTTGCCTAGCGGGAGTCCGGGCCAAGAGACCCAGTACTTC.

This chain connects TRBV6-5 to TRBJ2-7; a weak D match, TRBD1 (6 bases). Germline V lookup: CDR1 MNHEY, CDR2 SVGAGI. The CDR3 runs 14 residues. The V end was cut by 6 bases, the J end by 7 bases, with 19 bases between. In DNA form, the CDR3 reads TGTGCCAGCAGCCCCCGGGACACCCGTGAGGAGCAGTACTTC. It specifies CASSPRDTREEQYF.